The clone carrying this T cell receptor beta chain showed up just once. This sample stems from a study of control samples from healthy donors and cancer patients. Profiled with immunoSEQ multiplex PCR; TCRdb holds only in-frame clones, not every one. In the table there are about 71,000 clones, roughly 86% of which are singletons. The germline V gene has CDR1 ENHRY and CDR2 SYGVKD. J lost 1 base, V lost 2 bases, and 8 bases had no gene match. The CDR3 length is 17 residues. The clonotype comes from a man between 60 and 75 years old with lung cancer. The sample was PBMCs. The chain has TRBV10-3 and TRBJ1-2; 9 positions match TRBD1. The CDR3 spells CAISEPPETGGNYGYTF. CDR3 DNA: TGTGCCATCAGTGAGCCCCCCGAGACAGGGGGTAACTATGGCTACACCTTC.